Below, 26 T cell receptor beta chains from the same sample are listed, as sequenced in a study of lymphopenia after photon versus proton radiotherapy. Here immunoSEQ multiplex PCR was the method, and the copy in TCRdb shows in-frame clones only, minus some. The sample has 55,000 to 85,000 clones, roughly 92% seen once; the top ten hold approximately 2%. The source was peripheral blood, collected from a patient treated with photon-based radiotherapy. The receptor set was obtained from a middle-aged woman with cholangiocarcinoma.

The sample holds one count of this clone. This rearrangement joins TRBV5-8 to TRBJ2-7; maybe TRBD2 (6 bases). The V end was cut by 7 bases, the J end by 2 bases, with 10 bases between. CDR3 length equals 12 residues. The germline gives CDR1 SGHTS, CDR2 YDEGEE. The CDR3 DNA sequence: TGTGCCAGCCGGGAGTTCACCTACGAGCAGTACTTC. This gives the protein CASREFTYEQYF.

Written as DNA, the CDR3 is TGCAGCGTTGTTGCGGGGGACTACACCGGGGAGCTGTTTTTT. Translated: CSVVAGDYTGELFF. This rearrangement joins TRBV29-1 to TRBJ2-2; 7 nucleotides agree with TRBD2. The CDR3 is 14 residues long. Germline assignment: CDR1 SQVTM and CDR2 ANQGSEA. The trim removed 4 bases at V and 3 bases at J, leaving 5 bases unmatched.

The chain couples TRBV19 to TRBJ1-4; D call uncertain. Trimming removed 4 bases at V and 6 bases at J, with 12 bases between. There are 14 residues in the CDR3. CDR1 is LNHDA and CDR2 is SQIVND in the germline V gene (reference sequence). This chain's CDR3 is CASSTRILDEKLFF. The DNA for the CDR3 is TGTGCCAGTAGTACCCGGATACTGGATGAAAAACTGTTTTTT.

This clone was seen once. The genes are TRBV19 and TRBJ1-4; TRBD1 might be the D (5 bases). This CDR3 is 15 amino acids long. Per the germline V gene, CDR1 is LNHDA and CDR2 is SQIVND (reference sequence). Trimming pared 1 base from V and 5 bases from J, leaving 11 bases between. The DNA for the CDR3 is TGTGCCAGTAGTATAGGTGGCAGACAGAATGAAAAACTGTTTTTT. This gives the protein CASSIGGRQNEKLFF.

This clone appeared once. V and J are TRBV7-3 and TRBJ2-2, with 8 bases aligning to TRBD2. The CDR3 extends over 16 amino acids. The germline V gene encodes CDR1 SGHTA and CDR2 FQGTGA. V shed 1 base and J 1 base; nucleotides not matched to a gene: 2. The CDR3 region is CASSLMLAGNTGELFF. CDR3 coding DNA: TGTGCCAGCAGCTTAATGCTAGCGGGGAACACCGGGGAGCTGTTTTTT.

V gene TRBV2 combines with J gene TRBJ1-1, with D unresolved. The germline gives CDR1 SNHLY, CDR2 FYNNEI. The CDR3 runs 18 residues. The germline V and J ends were trimmed by 8 bases and 11 bases, with 36 bases remaining between them. CDR3 in DNA: TGTGCCAGCTCCGAGGGCCTCCGGGATTTTCCCCATCAATTAATGGCTTTCTTT. It encodes CASSEGLRDFPHQLMAFF. The full variable domain, in which reference TRBV2 and TRBJ1-1 provide the parts outside the CDR3, is EPEVTQTPSHQVTQMGQEVILRCVPISNHLYFYWYRQILGQKVEFLVSFYNNEISEKSEIFDDQFSVERPDGSNFTLKIRSTKLEDSAMYFCASSEGLRDFPHQLMAFFGQGTRLTVV.

The CDR3 region has the DNA TGTGCCAGCAGTCCAGGGGAGGGGAACTATGGCTACACCTTC. It encodes CASSPGEGNYGYTF. V gene TRBV6-4 combines with J gene TRBJ1-2; D is possibly TRBD1 (6 bases). The V end lost 5 bases, the J end lost 2 bases, and 12 bases lay between the germline ends. This CDR3 region has 14 residues. CDR1 and CDR2 (germline): MRHNA, SNTAGT.

The chain is built from TRBV27 and TRBJ1-1, with 7 bases identical to TRBD1. The CDR3 runs 14 residues. V lost 5 bases to trimming and J lost 1 base; unmatched junction nucleotides: 4. The germline CDR1 and CDR2 sequences are MNHEY and SMNVEV (reference sequence). The CDR3 coding sequence is TGTGCCAGCAGTAGACAGGGTCGGAACACTGAAGCTTTCTTT. Amino acid sequence: CASSRQGRNTEAFF.

This clone was seen a single time. The V and J genes are TRBV7-8 and TRBJ2-3, with a possible D match to TRBD2 (5 bases). CDR3 length: 16 amino acids. CDR1 and CDR2 (germline): SGHVS, FQNEAQ. V was shortened by 5 bases and J by 2 bases, with 17 bases between the two germline ends. The CDR3 protein is CASSPTASGHTDTQYF. As DNA, the CDR3 is TGTGCCAGCAGCCCAACGGCCAGCGGCCACACAGATACGCAGTATTTT.

This clone was seen just once. The rearrangement uses TRBV6-1 and TRBJ1-1; D unresolved. The ends were cut back, 2 bases at V and 1 base at J, with 8 bases in the middle. The CDR3 totals 14 residues. Germline V gene data show CDR1 as MNHNS and CDR2 as SASEGT. The DNA of the CDR3 is TGTGCCAGCAGTGAATACCTAGGGAACACTGAAGCTTTCTTT. It encodes CASSEYLGNTEAFF.

The chain couples TRBV7-8 to TRBJ2-7; D call uncertain. Between the trimmed V and J ends, which lost 2 bases and 5 bases, there was a span of 13 bases. This CDR3 spans 14 amino acids. From germline, CDR1 is SGHVS and CDR2 FQNEAQ. The CDR3 region is CASSLTRYPDEQYF. CDR3 bases: TGTGCCAGCAGCTTAACGAGGTATCCGGACGAGCAGTACTTC.

The chain employs TRBV7-9 and TRBJ2-7; D unclear. Germline CDR1 reads SEHNR; CDR2 reads FQNEAQ (reference sequence). V was cut by 1 base and J by 4 bases, with 5 bases left in between. This CDR3 region has 12 residues. This CDR3 is CASSLGAYEQYF. The CDR3 bases are TGTGCCAGCAGCTTAGGAGCGTACGAGCAGTACTTC.

The V call is TRBV6-1, the J call TRBJ2-7; D gene unclear. V was cut by 7 bases and J by 0 bases, with 1 base left in between. This CDR3 spans 10 amino acids. Per the germline V gene, CDR1 is MNHNS and CDR2 is SASEGT. In DNA, the CDR3 is TGTGCCAGCAACTCCTACGAGCAGTACTTC. This sequence encodes CASNSYEQYF.

The rearrangement uses TRBV7-9 and TRBJ1-2, with D hard to call. The CDR3 sequence is 12 residues long. Trimming removed 5 bases at V and 6 bases at J, with 10 bases between. Germline V gene sequence: CDR1 SEHNR, CDR2 FQNEAQ (reference sequence). CDR3 in amino acids: CASSPNSDGYTF. The CDR3 DNA follows: TGTGCCAGCAGCCCCAATTCGGATGGCTACACCTTC.

V is TRBV27 and J is TRBJ2-7; 16 positions agree with TRBD2. The CDR3 runs 16 residues. Unmatched junction bases numbered 4, after V lost 8 bases and J lost 0 bases. Per germline, CDR1 MNHEY and CDR2 SMNVEV (reference sequence). Here the CDR3 DNA reads TGTGCCAGCGGGACTAGCGGGGGGGATAGCTCCTACGAGCAGTACTTC. It encodes CASGTSGGDSSYEQYF.

This clone was detected a few times. The chain links TRBV30 to TRBJ1-5; possibly TRBD1 for D (5 bases). The germline gives CDR1 GTSNPN, CDR2 SVGIG (reference sequence). This CDR3 has 16 residues. V gave up 2 bases and J gave up 4 bases, with 18 bases separating them. The CDR3 DNA sequence: TGTGCCTGGAGTCCCGGGGGAGGGCTTTTAAATCAGCCCCAGCATTTT. It encodes CAWSPGGGLLNQPQHF.

The chain is built from TRBV19 and TRBJ2-3; TRBD2 matches at 7 bases. The germline gives CDR1 LNHDA, CDR2 SQIVND (reference sequence). This CDR3 region has 17 residues. V lost 4 bases and J lost 1; bases outside the gene matches: 11. In DNA form, the CDR3 reads TGTGCCAGTAGTAGGGGCCCGACTAGCTGGGGCACAGATACGCAGTATTTT. Translated: CASSRGPTSWGTDTQYF.

This clone was seen only a few times. This chain links TRBV2 with TRBJ1-5; no firm D call. V was clipped by 6 bases and J by 6 bases, with 15 bases between them. CDR1 is SNHLY and CDR2 is FYNNEI in the germline V gene. This CDR3 region has 14 residues. Here the CDR3 DNA reads TGTGCCAGCAGCGGCGAGTCCTCAGCTCAGCCCCAGCATTTT. It translates to CASSGESSAQPQHF.

The CDR3 region has the DNA TGTGCCAGCAGCGTAGAGGCGGGAGGAAGGTACGAGCAGTACTTC. Protein sequence: CASSVEAGGRYEQYF. The chain combines TRBV9 with TRBJ2-7, with 8 bases matching TRBD2. The germline V gene has CDR1 SGDLS and CDR2 YYNGEE. V gave up 0 bases and J gave up 4 bases; unmatched junction bases: 6. The CDR3 is 15 amino acids.

The J gene is TRBJ2-3, the V gene TRBV27; 9 nucleotides line up with TRBD1. Germline CDR1 and CDR2: MNHEY and SMNVEV (reference sequence). Losses at the gene ends were 7 bases for V and 6 bases for J; bases not matched to a gene: 11. The CDR3 is 15 residues long. CDR3 loop: CASNHPGQGDDTQYF. The CDR3, as DNA: TGTGCCAGCAATCATCCGGGACAGGGCGATGATACGCAGTATTTT.

This chain joins TRBV29-1 and TRBJ2-7, with D tentatively TRBD1 (6 bases). Deletions cut 4 bases from V and 4 bases from J, with 14 bases between. CDR1 and CDR2 from the germline V gene are SQVTM and ANQGSEA. CDR3 length: 13 residues. CDR3 DNA: TGCAGCGTTGGACAGGCGACTGGTTACGAGCAGTACTTC. The encoded protein is CSVGQATGYEQYF.

The chain recombines TRBV7-6 with TRBJ1-4; D is uncertain. This CDR3 has 15 residues. Germline V gene lookup returns CDR1 SGHVS and CDR2 FNYEAQ. Trimming left V 1 base short and J 0 bases short, with 6 bases between. CDR3 DNA sequence: TGTGCCAGCAGCTTAGACGCCGCAACTAATGAAAAACTGTTTTTT. It yields the protein CASSLDAATNEKLFF.

This clone was counted once. The rearrangement links TRBV10-3 to TRBJ2-1; D is unresolved. Germline V gene lookup returns CDR1 ENHRY and CDR2 SYGVKD. CDR3 size: 13 residues. Trimming shortened V by 7 bases and J by 5 bases, and 12 bases separated the two germline ends. The CDR3 DNA reads as TGTGCCATCAAGCGCCACGGTAACAATGAGCAGTTCTTC. Translation gives CAIKRHGNNEQFF.

This clone was detected only once. This chain links TRBV7-8 with TRBJ2-1; maybe TRBD2 (6 bases). V lost 1 base to trimming and J lost 8 bases, with 18 bases between them. Germline V gene sequence: CDR1 SGHVS, CDR2 FQNEAQ. The CDR3 runs to 16 residues. The CDR3, as DNA: TGTGCCAGCAGCTTAGGCGGAGGGACCACACTCGATGAGCAGTTCTTC. Its protein is CASSLGGGTTLDEQFF.

The rearrangement uses TRBV7-3 and TRBJ1-1; maybe TRBD1 (6 bases). V lost 5 bases and J lost 6, with 22 bases in between. This CDR3 has 16 residues. Germline V CDR1 and CDR2: SGHTA, FQGTGA. Here the CDR3 reads CASSPTRELGAAEAFF. Written as DNA, the CDR3 is TGTGCCAGCAGCCCGACCCGTGAACTGGGGGCGGCTGAAGCTTTCTTT.

Notes on this clone: One end of the junction fails to match germline, which may point to a read error. This rearrangement joins TRBV20-1 to TRBJ1-1; D ambiguous. Germline V gives CDR1 DFQATT, CDR2 SNEGSKA (reference sequence). The CDR3 has 10 amino acids. In DNA, the CDR3 is TGCAGTGCTAGAAACAGTGAAGCTTTCTTT. Translation: CSARNSEAFF.